Given below is one TCR beta chain in context. The data are from a study of blood T cell repertoires in COVID-19. Study at large: Italy, Spain and the United States were the sources of the convalescent and acute COVID-19 samples. Sources were T cells, B-cell-depleted T cells, or PBMCs; the material itself was cDNA or gDNA.

The protocol was immunoSEQ multiplex PCR, while the TCRdb copy is restricted to in-frame clones and leaves out a portion. The table has fewer than 500,000 clones, roughly 77% seen once; the top ten hold roughly 1.2%. The CDR3 is made up of 13 amino acids. V was pared by 7 bases and J by 2 bases, with 9 bases between. The germline V gene encodes CDR1 LNHDA and CDR2 SQIVND (reference sequence). The sequence came from a human donor with acute or convalescent COVID-19. The donor label of this sample is uncertain. This sequence joins TRBV19 and TRBJ1-3; D is uncertain. The sequencing input was peripheral blood. The CDR3 protein is CASTPSAGNTIYF. The CDR3 DNA sequence: TGTGCCAGTACCCCCTCGGCTGGAAACACCATATATTTT.